This T cell receptor beta chain is drawn from a study of T cells in Graves' hyperthyroidism and ophthalmopathy. TCR beta CDR3 regions were amplified from RNA. The study used the HTBI primer set for a first-round RT-PCR of the TCR CDR3. In TCRdb, the multiplex PCR reads were re-called with MiXCR into one record per CDR3 protein. The data contain about 590,000 distinct CDR3 sequences, 15% to 19% of them seen just once; the ten biggest clones take up 6.5% to 8%. Findings and caveats of the study: Progression to ophthalmopathy was predicted a median of 6.5 months early.

Only a few counts were recorded for this clonotype. Its antigen is undetermined. V trimming: 6 bases; J trimming: 4 bases; junction bases outside the gene matches: 10. The CDR3 has 16 amino acids. Germline values: CDR1 MDHEN, CDR2 SYDVKM. Graves' hyperthyroidism qualified as stable when ophthalmopathy did not progress within 18 months. Those with hyperthyroidism were 18 to 65 years old, newly diagnosed, and ill for under 2 months. Isolation of PBMCs was performed on around 9.7 ml fresh peripheral blood. The sequence derives from a woman aged 30 to 39 with Graves' hyperthyroidism. The sample taken for sequencing was blood. The chain has TRBV28 and TRBJ2-1; 9 positions agree with TRBD1. CDR3 coding DNA: TGTGCCAGCAGCCAACAGGGGGCGGGTCAATACAATGAGCAGTTCTTC. Its protein is CASSQQGAGQYNEQFF.